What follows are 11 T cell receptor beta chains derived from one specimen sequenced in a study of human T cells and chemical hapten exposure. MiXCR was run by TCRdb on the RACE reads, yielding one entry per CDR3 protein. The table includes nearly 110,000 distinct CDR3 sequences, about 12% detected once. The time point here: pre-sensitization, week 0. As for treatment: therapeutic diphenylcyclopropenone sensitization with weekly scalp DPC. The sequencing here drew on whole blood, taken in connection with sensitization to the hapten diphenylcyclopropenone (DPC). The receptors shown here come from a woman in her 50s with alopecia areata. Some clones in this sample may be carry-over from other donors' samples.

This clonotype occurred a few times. In DNA form, the CDR3 reads TGCGCCAGCAGCCAAGAGGTGGTCGGAACCTATGGCTACACCTTC. Its translation: CASSQEVVGTYGYTF. V and J are TRBV4-3 and TRBJ1-2; D is undetermined. This CDR3 comprises 15 residues. With 0 bases removed from V and 4 bases from J, the gap between germline ends came to 12 bases. CDR1 LGHNA and CDR2 YSLEER come from the germline V gene.

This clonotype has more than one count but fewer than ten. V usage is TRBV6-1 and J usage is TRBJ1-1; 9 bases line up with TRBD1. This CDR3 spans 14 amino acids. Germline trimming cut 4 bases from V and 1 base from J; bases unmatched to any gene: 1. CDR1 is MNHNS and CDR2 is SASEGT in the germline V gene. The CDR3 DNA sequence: TGTGCCAGCAGTGCGGGACAGGGGAACACTGAAGCTTTCTTT. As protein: CASSAGQGNTEAFF.

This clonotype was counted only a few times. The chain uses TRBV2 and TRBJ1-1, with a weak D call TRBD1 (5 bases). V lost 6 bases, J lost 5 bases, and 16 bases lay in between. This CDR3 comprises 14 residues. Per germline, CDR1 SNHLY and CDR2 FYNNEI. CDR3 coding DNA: TGTGCCAGCAGCCTGGACACACGGGGGACTGAAGCTTTCTTT. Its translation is CASSLDTRGTEAFF. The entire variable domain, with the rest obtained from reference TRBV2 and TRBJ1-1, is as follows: EPEVTQTPSHQVTQMGQEVILRCVPISNHLYFYWYRQILGQKVEFLVSFYNNEISEKSEIFDDQFSVERPDGSNFTLKIRSTKLEDSAMYFCASSLDTRGTEAFFGQGTRLTVV.

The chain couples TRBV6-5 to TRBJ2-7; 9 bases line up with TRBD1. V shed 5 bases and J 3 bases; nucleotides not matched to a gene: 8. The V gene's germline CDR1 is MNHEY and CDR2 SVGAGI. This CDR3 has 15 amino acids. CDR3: CASSTSGTGIYEQYF. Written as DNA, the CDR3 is TGTGCCAGCAGTACCTCCGGGACAGGGATCTACGAGCAGTACTTC.

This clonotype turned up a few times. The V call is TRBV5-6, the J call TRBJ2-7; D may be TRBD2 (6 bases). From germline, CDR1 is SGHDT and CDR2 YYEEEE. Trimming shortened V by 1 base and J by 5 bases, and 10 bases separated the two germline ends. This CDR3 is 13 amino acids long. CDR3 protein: CASSLWPGDEQYF. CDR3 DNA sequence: TGTGCCAGCAGCTTGTGGCCGGGGGACGAGCAGTACTTC.

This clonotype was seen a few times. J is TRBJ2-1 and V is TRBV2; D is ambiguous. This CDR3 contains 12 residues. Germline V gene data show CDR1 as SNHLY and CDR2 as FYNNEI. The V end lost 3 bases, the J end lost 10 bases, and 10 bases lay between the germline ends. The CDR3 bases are TGTGCCAGCAGTGACGGCGGCCCCGAGCAGTTCTTC. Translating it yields CASSDGGPEQFF.

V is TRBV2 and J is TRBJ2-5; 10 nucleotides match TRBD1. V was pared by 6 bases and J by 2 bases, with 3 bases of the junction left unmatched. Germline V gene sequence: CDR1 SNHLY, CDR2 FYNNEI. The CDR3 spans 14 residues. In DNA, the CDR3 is TGTGCCAGCAGACCGGACAGGGGGCAAGAGACCCAGTACTTC. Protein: CASRPDRGQETQYF. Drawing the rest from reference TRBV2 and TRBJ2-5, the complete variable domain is EPEVTQTPSHQVTQMGQEVILRCVPISNHLYFYWYRQILGQKVEFLVSFYNNEISEKSEIFDDQFSVERPDGSNFTLKIRSTKLEDSAMYFCASRPDRGQETQYFGPGTRLLVL.

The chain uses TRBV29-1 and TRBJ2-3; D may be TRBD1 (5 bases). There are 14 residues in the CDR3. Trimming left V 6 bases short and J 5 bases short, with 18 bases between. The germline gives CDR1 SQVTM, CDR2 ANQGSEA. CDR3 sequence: CSVKDITAQDTQYF. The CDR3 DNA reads TGCAGCGTGAAGGACATTACCGCACAAGATACGCAGTATTTT.

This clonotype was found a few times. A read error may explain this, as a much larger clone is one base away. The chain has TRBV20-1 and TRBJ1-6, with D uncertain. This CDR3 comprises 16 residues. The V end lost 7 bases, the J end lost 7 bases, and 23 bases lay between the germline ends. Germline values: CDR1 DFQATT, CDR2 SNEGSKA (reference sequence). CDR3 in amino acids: CSVSPLQPTANSPLHF. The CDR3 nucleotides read TGCAGTGTCTCACCCCTACAGCCCACTGCCAATTCACCCCTCCACTTT.

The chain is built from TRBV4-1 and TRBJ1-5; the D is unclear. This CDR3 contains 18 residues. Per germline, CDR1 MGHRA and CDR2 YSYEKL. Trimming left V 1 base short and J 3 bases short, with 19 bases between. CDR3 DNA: TGCGCCAGCAGCCAAGTAGATATGGGGTTCAGCTTCAATCAGCCCCAGCATTTT. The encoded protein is CASSQVDMGFSFNQPQHF.

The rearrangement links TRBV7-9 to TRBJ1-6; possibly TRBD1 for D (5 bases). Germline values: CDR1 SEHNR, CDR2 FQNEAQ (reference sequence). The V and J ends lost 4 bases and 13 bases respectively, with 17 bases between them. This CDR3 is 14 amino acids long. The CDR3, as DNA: TGTGCCAGCAGCTATACGGACGGGGGACTCCCCCTCCACTTT. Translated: CASSYTDGGLPLHF.